The source of this T cell receptor beta chain is a study of T cell responses to AZD1222 COVID-19 vaccine. Worth noting for this clone: Its cognate antigen is unknown.

Study results and limitations: Only a handful of AZD1222 recipients, roughly 6 in all, had baseline seropositivity. Within unmutated variant regions lay the reported targets of nearly half of spike-specific TCRs.

TCRdb's copy holds only in-frame clones and misses some; the assay was immunoSEQ multiplex PCR. The table has some 93,000 clones, around nine tenths seen once; the top ten hold roughly an eighth. CDR1 is SGDLS, CDR2 YYNGEE, per germline. The V end was cut by 2 bases, the J end by 8 bases, with 16 bases between. CDR3 length: 15 residues. The chain recombines TRBV9 with TRBJ1-4; possibly TRBD1 for D (5 bases). Material: peripheral blood, obtained 28 days after the second AZD1222 dose. The sequence came from an adult who received the AZD1222 COVID-19 vaccine. CDR3 coding DNA: TGTGCCAGCAGCGTCGGAACAGGCAACCGAGAAAAACTGTTTTTT. This sequence encodes CASSVGTGNREKLFF.